These 23 T cell receptor beta chains were all obtained from the same sample, sequenced in a study of T-cell memory formation after mild COVID-19. Each CDR3 protein gets one entry after TCRdb re-called the 5' RACE reads with MiXCR. The sample lists around 35,000 distinct CDR3 sequences, about 7.7% seen once, with 29% in the top ten. The sequencing sample was made of PBMCs or a T cell subset sorted from them (not recorded which). The receptors were gathered from a man younger than 30 who had mild COVID-19 (a few samples of this study predate the infection). Cell type and time point are not known.

This clonotype has at least ten counts. The CDR3 DNA reads TGTGCCAGCAGGCAAAACAGGGGACGCACCGGGGAGCTGTTTTTT. Translated: CASRQNRGRTGELFF. V gene TRBV28 combines with J gene TRBJ2-2, with 7 bases matching TRBD1. J was trimmed by 4 bases and V by 6 bases; bases with no gene match: 8. There are 15 residues in the CDR3. Per germline, CDR1 MDHEN and CDR2 SYDVKM.

This clonotype occurred many times. In DNA form, the CDR3 reads TGCAGTGCTAGAGATATCGGACGGCCGGGGGGCACTGAAGCTTTCTTT. Amino acid sequence: CSARDIGRPGGTEAFF. V gene TRBV20-1 combines with J gene TRBJ1-1, with D perhaps matching TRBD1 (5 bases). Between the trimmed V and J ends, which lost 0 bases and 4 bases, there was a span of 18 bases. This CDR3 contains 16 residues. Germline V gives CDR1 DFQATT, CDR2 SNEGSKA (reference sequence).

This clonotype came up a few times. The rearrangement uses TRBV29-1 and TRBJ1-1; D is unclear. CDR3 length: 11 residues. Trimming shortened V by 7 bases and J by 6 bases, and 12 bases separated the two germline ends. In germline, CDR1 is SQVTM, CDR2 ANQGSEA. The CDR3 DNA reads as TGCAGCGGTCGGAGGGCGGCTGAAGCTTTCTTT. Protein sequence: CSGRRAAEAFF.

This clonotype appeared many times. The gene calls are TRBV4-1 and TRBJ1-5, with D unresolved. The CDR3 sequence is 17 residues long. Germline V gene data show CDR1 as MGHRA and CDR2 as YSYEKL. Trimming took off 4 bases at V and 5 bases at J, with 21 bases between the two ends. The CDR3, as DNA: TGCGCCAGCAGCCGCGGCGGCCCGCTGGGATACGATCAGCCCCAGCATTTT. Residues: CASSRGGPLGYDQPQHF.

This clonotype appeared many times. CDR3 loop: CASSLIVPFFQETQYF. CDR3 in DNA: TGTGCCAGCAGCTTAATAGTGCCGTTTTTCCAAGAGACCCAGTACTTC. This sequence joins TRBV7-2 and TRBJ2-5; D call uncertain. This CDR3 comprises 16 residues. Trimming took 2 bases from V and 1 from J, leaving 14 bases between them. In germline, CDR1 is SGHTA, CDR2 FQGNSA.

The genes are TRBV28 and TRBJ1-1, with D hard to call. CDR1 is MDHEN and CDR2 is SYDVKM in the germline V gene. Trimming cost V 4 bases and J 3 bases, with 9 bases left between them. The CDR3 has 13 amino acids. DNA for the CDR3: TGTGCCAGCAGTTCTCATCAACACACTGAAGCTTTCTTT. Amino acids: CASSSHQHTEAFF.

The chain joins TRBV7-9 to TRBJ2-2; 9 bases are shared with TRBD1. The CDR3 runs 18 residues. Germline-derived CDR1 and CDR2 are SEHNR and FQNEAQ (reference sequence). The ends lost 5 bases at V and 3 bases at J; junction bases unmatched: 13. The CDR3 DNA reads as TGTGCCAGCAGCCCCCTGCCCCGGGACAGGGAGGACACCGGGGAGCTGTTTTTT. It encodes CASSPLPRDREDTGELFF.

In its sample, this clonotype was seen many times. The V call is TRBV20-1, the J call TRBJ2-3; D is perhaps TRBD1 (6 bases). CDR1 is DFQATT, CDR2 SNEGSKA, per germline (reference sequence). CDR3 length equals 13 residues. V gave up 8 bases and J gave up 7 bases, with 19 bases separating them. Here the CDR3 reads CSPRDKTDYTQYF. DNA for the CDR3: TGCAGTCCCCGGGACAAAACTGACTATACGCAGTATTTT.

This chain links TRBV5-1 with TRBJ1-1; TRBD1 matches 7 bases. Trimming cost V 2 bases and J 9 bases; bases outside gene matches: 13. The CDR3 spans 15 residues. Germline CDR1 reads SGHRS; CDR2 reads YFSETQ. CDR3 DNA sequence: TGCGCCAGCAGCTTTCAAACTAGGACAGGATCCCAAGCTTTCTTT. It codes for CASSFQTRTGSQAFF.

In its sample, this clonotype was seen a few times. CDR3 DNA sequence: TGTGCCAGCAGTTTTCGAGGTGGGGCTTTCTTT. Protein: CASSFRGGAFF. V usage is TRBV28 and J usage is TRBJ1-1; D not certain. The CDR3 totals 11 residues. Germline V gene lookup returns CDR1 MDHEN and CDR2 SYDVKM. V lost 3 bases and J lost 11, with 10 bases in between.

There are many counts of this clonotype. The chain is built from TRBV20-1 and TRBJ1-3, with 9 bases identical to TRBD1. Germline V gene lookup returns CDR1 DFQATT and CDR2 SNEGSKA (reference sequence). Trimming at V came to 6 bases and at J to 5 bases, leaving 5 bases not matched to a gene. CDR3 length: 13 amino acids. CDR3 sequence reads: CSAAQGARNTIYF. In DNA, the CDR3 is TGCAGTGCGGCACAGGGGGCCCGAAACACCATATATTTT.

This clonotype was observed many times. The chain couples TRBV11-2 to TRBJ2-7, with a tentative D call TRBD1 (6 bases). Germline V CDR1 and CDR2: SGHAT, FQNNGV. The CDR3 has 12 residues. With 5 bases removed from V and 6 bases from J, the gap between germline ends came to 11 bases. This CDR3 reads CASSPDSLEQYV. The CDR3 DNA reads as TGTGCCAGCAGCCCGGACAGTCTCGAGCAGTACGTC.

This clonotype was counted at least ten times. J is TRBJ2-7 and V is TRBV11-2, with D possibly being TRBD1 (6 bases). V shed 3 bases and J shed 3 bases, with 15 bases lying between them. The CDR3 sequence is 15 residues long. Germline V CDR1 and CDR2: SGHAT, FQNNGV. The CDR3 reads CASSFYRGGDYEQYF. In DNA, the CDR3 is TGTGCCAGCAGCTTCTACCGTGGGGGCGACTACGAGCAGTACTTC.

This clonotype has a count of ten or more. The chain joins TRBV5-1 to TRBJ2-7; 7 nucleotides align to TRBD2. From germline, CDR1 is SGHRS and CDR2 YFSETQ. The CDR3 sequence is 13 residues long. Losses at the gene ends were 5 bases for V and 5 bases for J; bases not matched to a gene: 7. CDR3 sequence reads: CASSTERGDEQYF. The CDR3 DNA reads TGCGCCAGCAGTACCGAGCGGGGAGACGAGCAGTACTTC.

This clonotype has ten or more counts. V is TRBV12-3 or TRBV12-4 and J is TRBJ2-7; D not certain. CDR3 size: 12 residues. Trimming stripped 3 bases from V and 1 base from J, with 4 bases between. The CDR3 bases are TGTGCCAGCAGTTTCGAATCCTACGAGCAGTACTTC. This sequence encodes CASSFESYEQYF.

This clonotype was seen more than once but under ten times. This chain joins TRBV5-6 and TRBJ1-4, with D uncertain. V gave up 3 bases and J gave up 8 bases, with 17 bases separating them. The CDR3 spans 15 residues. Germline V gene lookup returns CDR1 SGHDT and CDR2 YYEEEE. CDR3 DNA: TGTGCCAGCAGCTGGGTGGGGTTCGCGGAGGAAAAACTGTTTTTT. Its translation: CASSWVGFAEEKLFF.

Many counts were recorded for this clonotype. V and J are TRBV24-1 and TRBJ2-7; 10 bases map to TRBD1. CDR1 is KGHDR and CDR2 is SFDVKD in the germline V gene. V gave up 12 bases and J gave up 3 bases; unmatched junction bases: 13. The CDR3 runs to 15 residues. CDR3 bases: TGTGCCCCCCAGGCTCGGGACAGGGGACTCTACGAGCAGTACGTC. Translated, it gives CAPQARDRGLYEQYV.

This clonotype was seen at least ten times. The chain links TRBV7-2 to TRBJ1-4; D ambiguous. Germline-derived CDR1 and CDR2 are SGHTA and FQGNSA. Trimming removed 3 bases at V and 5 bases at J, with 13 bases between. This CDR3 comprises 15 residues. This CDR3 is CASSFIGGGNEKLFF. The CDR3 DNA sequence: TGTGCCAGCAGCTTCATTGGAGGCGGGAATGAAAAACTGTTTTTT.

This rearrangement joins TRBV12-3 or TRBV12-4 to TRBJ1-2; TRBD1 agrees at 9 bases. The trim removed 5 bases at V and 2 bases at J, leaving 3 bases unmatched. The CDR3 is made up of 14 amino acids. CDR3 DNA: TGTGCCAGCAGTCCTGGGACAGGGAACTATGGCTACACCTTC. It codes for CASSPGTGNYGYTF.

The chain has TRBV27 and TRBJ1-6; 10 nucleotides align to TRBD1. J gave up 9 bases and V 7 bases, and 9 bases lay outside the gene matches. Germline CDR1 is MNHEY and CDR2 is SMNVEV (reference sequence). The CDR3 length is 15 residues. Written as DNA, the CDR3 is TGTGCCAGCACCCCATTGACAGGGGGCACTTCACCCCTCCACTTT. Translation gives CASTPLTGGTSPLHF.

The chain couples TRBV6-2 or TRBV6-3 to TRBJ1-5; D unclear. The CDR3 runs 14 residues. Trimming pared 0 bases from V and 7 bases from J, leaving 10 bases between. Looked up from germline, CDR1 is MNHEY and CDR2 is SVGEGT. The CDR3 region has the DNA TGTGCCAGCAGTTACTCGCAGGCCGTACAGCCCCAGCATTTT. Translation gives CASSYSQAVQPQHF.

This clonotype was counted at least ten times. This rearrangement joins TRBV27 to TRBJ2-1, with 8 bases fitting TRBD2. Germline V gene data show CDR1 as MNHEY and CDR2 as SMNVEV (reference sequence). V was clipped by 3 bases and J by 3 bases; unmatched bases: 4. The CDR3 totals 15 residues. The chain's CDR3 is CASSFRGGYYNEQFF. In DNA form, the CDR3 reads TGTGCCAGCAGTTTTCGGGGGGGCTACTACAATGAGCAGTTCTTC.

This clonotype appeared many times. This chain connects TRBV7-3 to TRBJ2-3; the match to TRBD2 covers 8 bases. Trimming cost V 4 bases and J 3 bases; bases outside gene matches: 3. This CDR3 is 14 amino acids long. The germline CDR1 and CDR2 sequences are SGHTA and FQGTGA. CDR3 bases: TGTGCCAGCAGCTCCGGACTAGCAACAGATACGCAGTATTTT. Translated: CASSSGLATDTQYF. The whole variable domain, remainder taken from reference TRBV7-3 and TRBJ2-3, is GAGVSQTPSNKVTEKGKYVELRCDPISGHTALYWYRQSLGQGPEFLIYFQGTGAADDSGLPNDRFFAVRPEGSVSTLKIQRTERGDSAVYLCASSSGLATDTQYFGPGTRLTVL.